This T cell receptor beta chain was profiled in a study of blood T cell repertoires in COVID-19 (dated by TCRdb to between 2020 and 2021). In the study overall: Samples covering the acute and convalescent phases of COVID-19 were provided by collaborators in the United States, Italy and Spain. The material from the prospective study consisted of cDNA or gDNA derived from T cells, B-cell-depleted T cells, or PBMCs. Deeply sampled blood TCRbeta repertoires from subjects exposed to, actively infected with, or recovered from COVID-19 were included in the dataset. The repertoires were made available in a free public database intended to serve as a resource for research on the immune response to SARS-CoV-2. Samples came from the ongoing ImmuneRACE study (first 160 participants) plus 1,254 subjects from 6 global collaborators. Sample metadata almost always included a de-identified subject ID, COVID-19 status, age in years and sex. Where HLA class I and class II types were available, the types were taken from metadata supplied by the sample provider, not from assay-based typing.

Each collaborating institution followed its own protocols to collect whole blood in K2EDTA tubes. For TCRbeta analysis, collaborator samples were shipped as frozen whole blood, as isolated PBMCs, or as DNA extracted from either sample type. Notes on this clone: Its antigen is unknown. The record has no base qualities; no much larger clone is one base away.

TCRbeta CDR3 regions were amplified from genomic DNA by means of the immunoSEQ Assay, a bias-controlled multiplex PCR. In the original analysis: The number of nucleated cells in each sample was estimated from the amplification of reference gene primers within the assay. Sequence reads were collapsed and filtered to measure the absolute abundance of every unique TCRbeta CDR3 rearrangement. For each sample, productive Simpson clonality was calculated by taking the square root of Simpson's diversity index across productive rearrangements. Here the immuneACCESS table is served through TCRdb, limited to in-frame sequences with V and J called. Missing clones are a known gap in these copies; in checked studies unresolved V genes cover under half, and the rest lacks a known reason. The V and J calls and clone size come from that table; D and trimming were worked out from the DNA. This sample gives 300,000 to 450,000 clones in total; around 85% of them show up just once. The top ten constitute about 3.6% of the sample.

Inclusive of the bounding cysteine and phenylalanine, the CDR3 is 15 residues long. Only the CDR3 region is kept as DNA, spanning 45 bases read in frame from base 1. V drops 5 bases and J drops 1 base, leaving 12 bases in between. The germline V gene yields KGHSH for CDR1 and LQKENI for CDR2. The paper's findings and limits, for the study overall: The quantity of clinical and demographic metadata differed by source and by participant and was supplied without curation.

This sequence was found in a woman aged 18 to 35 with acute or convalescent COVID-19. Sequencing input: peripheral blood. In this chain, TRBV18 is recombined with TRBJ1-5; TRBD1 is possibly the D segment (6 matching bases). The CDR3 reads CASSKGQQSNQPQHF. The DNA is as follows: TGTGCCAGCTCAAAAGGACAGCAGAGCAATCAGCCCCAGCATTTT.